Detailed here is one T cell receptor (beta chain). The antigen is unknown. This record belongs to a study of cytotoxic CD8 clonotypes in ibrutinib-treated CLL. Study overall: Responses comprised 24 partial and 2 complete; at median approximately 68 months, about 15 remained remitted and around twelve progressed. Response samples were obtained once patients had received a median 12 months of treatment, range 6 to 36. Study-level points and caveats: Sampling times differed between sustained-remission and progressing patients.

Looked up from germline, CDR1 is MNHNS and CDR2 is SASEGT. V lost 6 bases to trimming and J lost 9 bases, with 18 bases between them. The CDR3 has 15 amino acids. T cells were sequenced at a targeted depth of 1 in 200,000 to 1 in 1 million. Generated by immunoSEQ multiplex PCR, the TCRdb table keeps only in-frame clones and is missing some. The table records around 24,000 clones, 78% of them present only once. The sequence was obtained from a human donor with chronic lymphocytic leukemia. The specimen was PBMCs, collected before ibrutinib treatment. The rearrangement links TRBV6-1 to TRBJ1-6, with D possibly being TRBD1 (6 bases). For the CDR3, the DNA is TGTGCCAGCAGGCCCGGGGGGGCCGGTAGTTCACCCCTCCACTTT. Its translation is CASRPGGAGSSPLHF.